The 5 T cell receptor beta chains reported below all come from one sample, sequenced in a study of identical twins. TCRdb re-called the 5' RACE reads with MiXCR, one entry per CDR3 protein. The sample lists roughly 540,000 distinct CDR3 sequences; about 20% were seen once. The data were also submitted as part of a second study, on T cells expressing NK-cell markers.

The sample comprised CD4+ T cells sorted from blood. The receptors derive from a woman between 18 and 30 years old in good health.

This clonotype appeared a single time. The J gene is TRBJ1-1, the V gene TRBV9, with no clear D. The germline V gene has CDR1 SGDLS and CDR2 YYNGEE. There are 15 residues in the CDR3. V shed 4 bases and J shed 5 bases, with 18 bases lying between them. The CDR3 reads CASSSSGRLGTEAFF. The CDR3 coding sequence is TGTGCCAGCAGCTCGAGCGGGAGACTGGGGACTGAAGCTTTCTTT.

This clonotype was observed at least ten times. The chain has TRBV19 and TRBJ2-7, with TRBD2 matching 7 bases. The germline CDR1 and CDR2 sequences are LNHDA and SQIVND (reference sequence). J lost 6 bases, V lost 4 bases, and 15 bases had no gene match. The CDR3 consists of 16 residues. CDR3 residues: CASSTPEAGAVSEQYF. As DNA, the CDR3 is TGTGCCAGTAGTACCCCGGAGGCGGGAGCGGTGAGCGAGCAGTACTTC.

The sample holds a few counts of this clonotype. The DNA for the CDR3 is TGTGCCAGCACTCTCCAAGGCCACGAGCAGTACTTC. Translation gives CASTLQGHEQYF. This chain links TRBV28 with TRBJ2-7; D gene uncertain. Trimming removed 7 bases from V and 5 bases from J, with 12 bases in between. This CDR3 spans 12 amino acids. Germline values: CDR1 MDHEN, CDR2 SYDVKM.

This clonotype is a singleton in its sample. This chain uses TRBV20-1 with TRBJ2-3; the match to TRBD2 covers 10 bases. This CDR3 is built from 15 residues. CDR1 is DFQATT and CDR2 is SNEGSKA in the germline V gene (reference sequence). The ends lost 3 bases at V and 2 bases at J; junction bases unmatched: 5. The CDR3 DNA follows: TGCAGTGCTAGCAGAACTAGCGGGACCACAGATACGCAGTATTTT. It codes for CSASRTSGTTDTQYF.

This clonotype came up a few times. This chain links TRBV20-1 with TRBJ2-7; 8 bases are shared with TRBD1. CDR3 length: 13 amino acids. Germline assignment: CDR1 DFQATT and CDR2 SNEGSKA (reference sequence). Trimming at V came to 5 bases and at J to 2 bases, leaving 5 bases not matched to a gene. The CDR3 loop is CSAHGQGTYEQYF. CDR3 coding DNA: TGCAGTGCTCACGGACAGGGTACCTACGAGCAGTACTTC.